Presented here are 2 T cell receptor beta chains from one specimen sequenced in a study of cytomegalovirus exposure and HLA in healthy donors. Vbeta (60) and Jbeta (13) primers were used in the PCR. Clones were sequenced by immunoSEQ multiplex PCR, and TCRdb holds only the in-frame ones, with some missing. The table for this sample gives tens of thousands of clones. Sequencing was carried out using PBMCs. These receptors all stem from a man in his fifties in good health and CMV-seronegative.

The chain uses TRBV2 and TRBJ1-5, with D unresolved. Germline lookup yields CDR1 SNHLY and CDR2 FYNNEI. The V end was cut by 9 bases, the J end by 9 bases, with 15 bases between. The CDR3 has 12 amino acids. The CDR3 coding sequence is TGTGCCAGTCAACGCGCCCCAGGGCCCCAGCATTTT. It codes for CASQRAPGPQHF.

The chain recombines TRBV6-1 with TRBJ2-5; TRBD2 matches 8 bases. J gave up 2 bases and V 7 bases, and 9 bases lay outside the gene matches. CDR1 is MNHNS, CDR2 SASEGT, per germline. The CDR3 is 15 residues long. The CDR3 nucleotides read TGTGCCAGCATGTTCCGCGGGGGGCCTCAAGAGACCCAGTACTTC. It yields the protein CASMFRGGPQETQYF.